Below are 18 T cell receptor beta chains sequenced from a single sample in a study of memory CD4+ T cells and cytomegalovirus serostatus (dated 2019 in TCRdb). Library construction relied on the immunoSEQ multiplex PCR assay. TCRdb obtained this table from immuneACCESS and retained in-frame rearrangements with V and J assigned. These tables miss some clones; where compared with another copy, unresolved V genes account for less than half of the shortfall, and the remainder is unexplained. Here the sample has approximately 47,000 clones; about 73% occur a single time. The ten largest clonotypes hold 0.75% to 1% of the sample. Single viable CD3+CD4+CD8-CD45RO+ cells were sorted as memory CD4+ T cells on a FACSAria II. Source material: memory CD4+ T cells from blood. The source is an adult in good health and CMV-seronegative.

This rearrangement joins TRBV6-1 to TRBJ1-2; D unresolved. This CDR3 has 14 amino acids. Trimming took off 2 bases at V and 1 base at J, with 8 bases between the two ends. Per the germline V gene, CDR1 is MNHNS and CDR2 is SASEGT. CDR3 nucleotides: TGTGCCAGCAGTGAAATCGATAATAACTATGGCTACACCTTC. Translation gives CASSEIDNNYGYTF.

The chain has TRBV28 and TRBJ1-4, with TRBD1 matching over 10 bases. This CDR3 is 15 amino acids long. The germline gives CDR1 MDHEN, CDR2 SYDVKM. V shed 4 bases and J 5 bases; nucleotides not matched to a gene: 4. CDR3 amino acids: CASSSLTGGNEKLFF. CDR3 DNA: TGTGCCAGCAGTTCCCTGACAGGGGGCAATGAAAAACTGTTTTTT.

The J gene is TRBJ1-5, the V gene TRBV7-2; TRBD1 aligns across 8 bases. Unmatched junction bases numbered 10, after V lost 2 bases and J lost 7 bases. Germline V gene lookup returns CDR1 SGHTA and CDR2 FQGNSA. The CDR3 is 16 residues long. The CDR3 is CASSLSSGQGWQPQHF. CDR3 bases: TGTGCCAGCAGCTTATCGTCAGGACAGGGTTGGCAGCCCCAGCATTTT.

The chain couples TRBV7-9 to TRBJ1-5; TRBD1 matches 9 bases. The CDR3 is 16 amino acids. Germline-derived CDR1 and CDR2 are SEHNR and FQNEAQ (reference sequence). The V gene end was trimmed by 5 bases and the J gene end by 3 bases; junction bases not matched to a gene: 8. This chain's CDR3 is CASSPRGDRANQPQHF. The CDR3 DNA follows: TGTGCCAGCAGCCCCCGAGGGGACAGGGCCAATCAGCCCCAGCATTTT.

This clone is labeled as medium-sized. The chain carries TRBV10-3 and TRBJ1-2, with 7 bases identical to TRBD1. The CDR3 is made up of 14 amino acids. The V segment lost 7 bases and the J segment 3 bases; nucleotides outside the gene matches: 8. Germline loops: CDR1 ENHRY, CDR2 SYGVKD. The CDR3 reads CAITPRQGHYGYTF. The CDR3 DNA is TGTGCCATCACCCCCCGACAGGGACACTATGGCTACACCTTC.

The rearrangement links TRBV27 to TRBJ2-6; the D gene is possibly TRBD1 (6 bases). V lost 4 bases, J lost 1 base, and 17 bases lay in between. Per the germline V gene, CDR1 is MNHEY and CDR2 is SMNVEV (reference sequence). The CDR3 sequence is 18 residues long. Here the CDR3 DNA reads TGTGCCAGCAGTTCTGCCGGGACACTTGTGTCTGGGGCCAACGTCCTGACTTTC. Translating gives CASSSAGTLVSGANVLTF.

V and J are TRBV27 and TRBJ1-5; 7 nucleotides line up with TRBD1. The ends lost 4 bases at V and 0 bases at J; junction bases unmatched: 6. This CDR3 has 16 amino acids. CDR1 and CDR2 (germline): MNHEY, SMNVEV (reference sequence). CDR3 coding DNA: TGTGCCAGCAGTTCACGGACAGGACTTAGCAATCAGCCCCAGCATTTT. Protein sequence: CASSSRTGLSNQPQHF.

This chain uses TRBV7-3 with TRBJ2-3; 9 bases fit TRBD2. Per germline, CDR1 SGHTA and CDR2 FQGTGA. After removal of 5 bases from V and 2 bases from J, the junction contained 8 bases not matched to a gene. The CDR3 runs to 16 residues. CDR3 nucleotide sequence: TGTGCCAGCAGCCCCATGCGGGGGGGATTCACAGATACGCAGTATTTT. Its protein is CASSPMRGGFTDTQYF.

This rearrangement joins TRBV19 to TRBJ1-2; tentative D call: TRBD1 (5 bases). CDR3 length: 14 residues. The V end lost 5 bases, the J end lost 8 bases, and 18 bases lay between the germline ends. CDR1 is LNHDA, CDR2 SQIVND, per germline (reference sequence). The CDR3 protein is CASSGPAKGRGYTF. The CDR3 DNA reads TGTGCCAGTAGTGGTCCAGCGAAGGGGAGAGGCTACACCTTC.

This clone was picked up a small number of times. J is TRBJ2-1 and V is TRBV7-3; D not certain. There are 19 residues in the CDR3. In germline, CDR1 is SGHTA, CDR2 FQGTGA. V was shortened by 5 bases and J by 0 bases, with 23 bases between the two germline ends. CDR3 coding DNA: TGTGCCAGCAGCCCCCGGACGATTACGTTACCCAGCTCCTACAATGAGCAGTTCTTC. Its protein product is CASSPRTITLPSSYNEQFF.

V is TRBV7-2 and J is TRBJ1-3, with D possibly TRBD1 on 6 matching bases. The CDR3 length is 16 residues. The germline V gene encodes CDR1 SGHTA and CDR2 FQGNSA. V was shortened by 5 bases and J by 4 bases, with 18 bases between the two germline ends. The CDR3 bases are TGTGCCAGCAGCCCGCATCGGGCCAGGGGAGGAAACACCATATATTTT. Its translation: CASSPHRARGGNTIYF. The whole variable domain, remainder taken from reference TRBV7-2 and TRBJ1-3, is GAGVSQSPSNKVTEKGKDVELRCDPISGHTALYWYRQSLGQGLEFLIYFQGNSAPDKSGLPSDRFSAERTGGSVSTLTIQRTQQEDSAVYLCASSPHRARGGNTIYFGEGSWLTVV.

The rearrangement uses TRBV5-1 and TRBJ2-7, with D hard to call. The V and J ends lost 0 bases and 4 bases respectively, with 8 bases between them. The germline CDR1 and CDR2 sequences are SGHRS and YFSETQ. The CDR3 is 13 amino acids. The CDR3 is CASSLDLVYEQYF. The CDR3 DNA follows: TGCGCCAGCAGCTTGGACCTAGTGTACGAGCAGTACTTC.

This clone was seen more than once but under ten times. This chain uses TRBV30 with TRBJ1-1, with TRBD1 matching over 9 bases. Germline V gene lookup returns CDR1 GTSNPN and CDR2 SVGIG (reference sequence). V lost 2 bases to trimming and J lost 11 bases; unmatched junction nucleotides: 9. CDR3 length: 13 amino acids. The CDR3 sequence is CAWSRFGGTGAFF. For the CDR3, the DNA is TGTGCCTGGAGTAGGTTTGGGGGGACAGGGGCTTTCTTT.

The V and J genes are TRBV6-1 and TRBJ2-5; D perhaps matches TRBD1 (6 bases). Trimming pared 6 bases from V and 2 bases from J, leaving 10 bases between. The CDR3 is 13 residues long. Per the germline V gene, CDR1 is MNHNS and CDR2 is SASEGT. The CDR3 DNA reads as TGTGCCAGCAGCGTCGGACAGCAAGAGACCCAGTACTTC. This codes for CASSVGQQETQYF.

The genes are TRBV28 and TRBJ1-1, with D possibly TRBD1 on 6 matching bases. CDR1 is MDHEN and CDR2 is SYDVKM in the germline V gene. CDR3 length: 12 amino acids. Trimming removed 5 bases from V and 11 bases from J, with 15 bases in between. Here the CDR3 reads CASSAGTIGAFF. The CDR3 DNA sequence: TGTGCCAGCAGTGCCGGGACAATCGGGGCTTTCTTT.

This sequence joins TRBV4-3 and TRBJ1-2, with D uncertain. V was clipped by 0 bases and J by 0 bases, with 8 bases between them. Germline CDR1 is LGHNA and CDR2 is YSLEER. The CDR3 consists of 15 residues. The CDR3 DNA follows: TGCGCCAGCAGCCAAGATGTCGGAGCTAACTATGGCTACACCTTC. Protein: CASSQDVGANYGYTF.

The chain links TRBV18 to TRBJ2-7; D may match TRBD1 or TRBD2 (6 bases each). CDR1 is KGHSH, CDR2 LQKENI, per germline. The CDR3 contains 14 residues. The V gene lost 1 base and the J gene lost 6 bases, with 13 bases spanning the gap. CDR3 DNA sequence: TGTGCCAGCTCACCACAGGGGGAGGCCCTCGAGCAGTACTTC. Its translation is CASSPQGEALEQYF.

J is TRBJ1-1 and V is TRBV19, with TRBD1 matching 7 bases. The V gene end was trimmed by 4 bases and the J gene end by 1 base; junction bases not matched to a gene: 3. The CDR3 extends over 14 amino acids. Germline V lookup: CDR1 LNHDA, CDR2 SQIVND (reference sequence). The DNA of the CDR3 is TGTGCCAGTAGTAGCAGGACAGGGAACACTGAAGCTTTCTTT. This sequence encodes CASSSRTGNTEAFF.